The 3 T cell receptor beta chains reported below all come from one sample, sequenced in a study of shared clonotypes between healthy human individuals. Method: immunoSEQ multiplex PCR; TCRdb's copy keeps in-frame clones and lacks some. The sample carries around 2.5 million clones, more than 85% recorded once. The sample consisted of naive CD4+ T cells from PBMCs. The subset: CD45RA+ positively selected. Receptor source: a man aged 18 to 30 in good health. Some clones in this sample may be carry-over from other donors' samples.

The chain uses TRBV4-1 and TRBJ2-1; D remains ambiguous. Germline CDR1 MGHRA, CDR2 YSYEKL. This CDR3 has 12 residues. V lost 0 bases and J lost 6, with 3 bases in between. CDR3 DNA sequence: TGCGCCAGCAGCCAAGAACTCAATGAGCAGTTCTTC. Amino acid sequence: CASSQELNEQFF.

This chain connects TRBV6-6 to TRBJ1-3; 7 bases map to TRBD1. This CDR3 has 14 amino acids. Trimming took 6 bases from V and 6 from J; bases not matched to a gene: 8. Germline values: CDR1 MNHNY, CDR2 SVGAGI (reference sequence). The CDR3 DNA reads TGTGCCAGCAGGGAGGGGGCGATCGAAAACACCATATATTTT. Amino acids: CASREGAIENTIYF.

The chain carries TRBV7-3 and TRBJ1-3, with D unclear. The CDR3 runs 13 residues. The germline CDR1 and CDR2 sequences are SGHTA and FQGTGA. V lost 4 bases to trimming and J lost 3 bases, with 7 bases between them. The CDR3 reads CASSSQVGNTIYF. In nucleotides, the CDR3 is TGTGCCAGCAGCTCCCAGGTTGGAAACACCATATATTTT.